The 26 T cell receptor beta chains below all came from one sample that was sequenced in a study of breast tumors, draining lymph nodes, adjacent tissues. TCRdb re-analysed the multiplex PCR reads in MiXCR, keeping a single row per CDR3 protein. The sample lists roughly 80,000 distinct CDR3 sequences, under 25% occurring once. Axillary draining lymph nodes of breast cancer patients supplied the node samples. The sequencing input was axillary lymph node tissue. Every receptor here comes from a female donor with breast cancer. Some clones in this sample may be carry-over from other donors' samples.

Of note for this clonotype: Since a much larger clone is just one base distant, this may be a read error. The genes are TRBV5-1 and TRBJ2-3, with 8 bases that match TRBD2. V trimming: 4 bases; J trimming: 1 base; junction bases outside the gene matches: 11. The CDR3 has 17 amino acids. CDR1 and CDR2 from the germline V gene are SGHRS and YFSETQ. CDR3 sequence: CASSPRPSLAGTDTQYF. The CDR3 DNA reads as TGCGCCAGCAGCCCCCGGCCGTCACTAGCGGGCACAGATACGCAGTATTTT.

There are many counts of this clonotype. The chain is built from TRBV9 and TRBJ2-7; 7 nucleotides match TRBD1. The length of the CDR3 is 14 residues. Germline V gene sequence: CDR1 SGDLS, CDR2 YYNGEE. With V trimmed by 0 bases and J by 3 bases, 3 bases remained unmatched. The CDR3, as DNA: TGTGCCAGCAGCGTAGAGCCAGGGGGCTACGAGCAGTACTTC. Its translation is CASSVEPGGYEQYF.

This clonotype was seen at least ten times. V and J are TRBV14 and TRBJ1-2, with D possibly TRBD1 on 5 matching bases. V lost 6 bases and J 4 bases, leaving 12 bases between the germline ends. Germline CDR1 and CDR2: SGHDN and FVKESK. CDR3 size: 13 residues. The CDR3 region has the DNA TGTGCCAGCAGTGATGGGGCTGGCTATGGCTACACCTTC. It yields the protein CASSDGAGYGYTF.

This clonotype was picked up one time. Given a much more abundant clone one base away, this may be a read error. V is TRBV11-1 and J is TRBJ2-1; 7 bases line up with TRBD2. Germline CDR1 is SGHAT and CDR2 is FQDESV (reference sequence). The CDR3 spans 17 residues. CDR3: CASSLQREIGSYNGQFF. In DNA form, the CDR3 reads TGTGCCAGCAGCTTGCAGCGGGAAATAGGGTCCTACAATGGGCAGTTCTTC.

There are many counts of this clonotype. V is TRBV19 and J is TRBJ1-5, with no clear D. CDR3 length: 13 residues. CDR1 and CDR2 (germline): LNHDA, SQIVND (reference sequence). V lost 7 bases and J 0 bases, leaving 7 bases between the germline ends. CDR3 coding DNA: TGTGCCAGTAATCGGCTTAGCAATCAGCCCCAGCATTTT. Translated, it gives CASNRLSNQPQHF.

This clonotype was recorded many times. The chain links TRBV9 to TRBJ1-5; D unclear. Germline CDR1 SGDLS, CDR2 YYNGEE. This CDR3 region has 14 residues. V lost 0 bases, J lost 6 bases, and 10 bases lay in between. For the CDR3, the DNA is TGTGCCAGCAGCGTAGGTGAGGGAACTCAGCCCCAGCATTTT. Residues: CASSVGEGTQPQHF.

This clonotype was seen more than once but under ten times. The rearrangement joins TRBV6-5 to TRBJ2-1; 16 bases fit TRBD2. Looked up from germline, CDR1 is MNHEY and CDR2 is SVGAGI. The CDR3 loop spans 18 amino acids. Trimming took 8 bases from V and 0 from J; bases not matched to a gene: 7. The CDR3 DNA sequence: TGTGCCAGCCGGGGGACTAGCGGGAGGGCCAGCTCCTACAATGAGCAGTTCTTC. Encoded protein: CASRGTSGRASSYNEQFF.

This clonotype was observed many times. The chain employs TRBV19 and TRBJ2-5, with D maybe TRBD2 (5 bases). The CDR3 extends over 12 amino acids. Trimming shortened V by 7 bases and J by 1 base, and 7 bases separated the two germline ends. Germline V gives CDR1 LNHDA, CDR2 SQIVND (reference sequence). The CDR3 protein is CASIAGQETQYF. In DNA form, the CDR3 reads TGTGCCAGTATCGCGGGCCAAGAGACCCAGTACTTC.

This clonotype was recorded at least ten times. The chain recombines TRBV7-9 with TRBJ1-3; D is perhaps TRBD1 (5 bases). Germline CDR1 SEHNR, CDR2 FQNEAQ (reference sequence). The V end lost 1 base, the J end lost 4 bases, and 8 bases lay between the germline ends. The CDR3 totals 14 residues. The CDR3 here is CASSLGGAGNTIYF. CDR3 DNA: TGTGCCAGCAGCTTAGGAGGGGCCGGAAACACCATATATTTT. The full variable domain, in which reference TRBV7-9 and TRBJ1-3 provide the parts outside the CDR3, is DTGVSQNPRHKITKRGQNVTFRCDPISEHNRLYWYRQTLGQGPEFLTYFQNEAQLEKSRLLSDRFSAERPKGSFSTLEIQRTEQGDSAMYLCASSLGGAGNTIYFGEGSWLTVV.

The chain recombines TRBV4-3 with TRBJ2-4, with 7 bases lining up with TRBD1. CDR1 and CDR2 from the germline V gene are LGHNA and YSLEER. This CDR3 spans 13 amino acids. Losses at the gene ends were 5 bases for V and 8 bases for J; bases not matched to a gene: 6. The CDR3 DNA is TGCGCCAGCAGCTCCTACAGGGGAGACATTCAGTACTTC. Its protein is CASSSYRGDIQYF.

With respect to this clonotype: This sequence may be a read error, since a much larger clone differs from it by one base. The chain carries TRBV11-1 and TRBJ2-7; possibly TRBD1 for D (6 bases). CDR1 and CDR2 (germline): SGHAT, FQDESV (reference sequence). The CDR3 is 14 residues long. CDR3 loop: CASSETGNSCEQYF. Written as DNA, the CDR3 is TGTGCCAGCAGTGAGACAGGAAATTCCTGCGAGCAGTACTTC.

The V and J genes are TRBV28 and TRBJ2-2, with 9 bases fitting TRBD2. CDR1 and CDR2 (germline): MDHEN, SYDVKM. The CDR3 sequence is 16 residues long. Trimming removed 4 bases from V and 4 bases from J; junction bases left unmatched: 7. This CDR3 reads CASSSPGGRATGELFF. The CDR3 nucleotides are TGTGCCAGCAGTTCTCCTGGCGGGAGGGCCACCGGGGAGCTGTTTTTT.

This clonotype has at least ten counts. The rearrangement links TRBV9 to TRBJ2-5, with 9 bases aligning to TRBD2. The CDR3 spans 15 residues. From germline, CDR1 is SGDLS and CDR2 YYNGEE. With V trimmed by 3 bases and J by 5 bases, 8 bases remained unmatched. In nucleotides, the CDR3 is TGTGCCAGCAGCGCACTACTTGCGGGGGGGGAGACCCAGTACTTC. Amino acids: CASSALLAGGETQYF.

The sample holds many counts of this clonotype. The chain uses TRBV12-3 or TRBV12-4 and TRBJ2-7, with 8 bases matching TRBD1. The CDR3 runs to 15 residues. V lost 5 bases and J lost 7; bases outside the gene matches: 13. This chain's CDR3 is CASSIVTGVSREQYF. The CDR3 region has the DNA TGTGCCAGCAGTATAGTGACAGGGGTTTCGAGGGAGCAGTACTTC.

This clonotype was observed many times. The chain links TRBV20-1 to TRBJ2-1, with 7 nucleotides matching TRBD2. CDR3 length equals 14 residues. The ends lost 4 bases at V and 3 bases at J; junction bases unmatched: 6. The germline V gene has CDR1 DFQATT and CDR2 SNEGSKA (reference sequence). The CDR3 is CSAIGGDHYNEQFF. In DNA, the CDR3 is TGCAGTGCTATTGGGGGGGATCACTACAATGAGCAGTTCTTC.

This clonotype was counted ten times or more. For the CDR3, the DNA is TGTGCCAGCAGGGTACATGGAGGGCCAGGGGGCTACACCTTC. This encodes CASRVHGGPGGYTF. The V call is TRBV12-3 or TRBV12-4, the J call TRBJ1-2; a weak D match, TRBD1 (5 bases). The germline V and J ends were trimmed by 6 bases and 8 bases, with 19 bases remaining between them. This CDR3 has 14 residues.

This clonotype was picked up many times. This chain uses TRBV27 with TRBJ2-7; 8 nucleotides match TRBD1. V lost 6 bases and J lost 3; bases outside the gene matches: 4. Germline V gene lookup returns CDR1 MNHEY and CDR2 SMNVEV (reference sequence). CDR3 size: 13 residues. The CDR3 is CASRRTGSYEQYF. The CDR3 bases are TGTGCCAGCAGACGGACAGGGAGCTACGAGCAGTACTTC.

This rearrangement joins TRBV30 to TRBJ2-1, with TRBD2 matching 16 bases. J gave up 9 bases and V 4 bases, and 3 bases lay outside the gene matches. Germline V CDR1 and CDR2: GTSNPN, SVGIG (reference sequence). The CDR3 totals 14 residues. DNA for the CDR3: TGTGCCTGGAAGGGACTAGCGGGAGGGTTTGAGCAGTTCTTC. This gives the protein CAWKGLAGGFEQFF.

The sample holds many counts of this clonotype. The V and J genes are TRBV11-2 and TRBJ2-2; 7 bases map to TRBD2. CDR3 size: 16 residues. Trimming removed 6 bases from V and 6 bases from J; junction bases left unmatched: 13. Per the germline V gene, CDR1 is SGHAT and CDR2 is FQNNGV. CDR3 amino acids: CASRGGGSVEAGELFF. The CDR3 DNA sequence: TGTGCCAGCAGGGGAGGCGGGAGTGTTGAGGCCGGGGAGCTGTTTTTT.

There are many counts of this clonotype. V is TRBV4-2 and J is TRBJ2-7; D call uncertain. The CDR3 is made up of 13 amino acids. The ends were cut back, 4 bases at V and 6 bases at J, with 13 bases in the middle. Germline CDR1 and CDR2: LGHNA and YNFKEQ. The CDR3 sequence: CASSRDLFLEQYF. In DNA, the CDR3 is TGTGCCAGCAGCCGAGACCTCTTCCTCGAGCAGTACTTC.

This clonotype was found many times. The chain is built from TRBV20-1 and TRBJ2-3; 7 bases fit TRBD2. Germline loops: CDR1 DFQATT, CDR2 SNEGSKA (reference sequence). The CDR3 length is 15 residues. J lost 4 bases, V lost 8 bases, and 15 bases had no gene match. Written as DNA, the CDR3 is TGCAGTTCGAACGAGTTAGCGGGTGAGCCAGATACGCAGTATTTT. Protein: CSSNELAGEPDTQYF.

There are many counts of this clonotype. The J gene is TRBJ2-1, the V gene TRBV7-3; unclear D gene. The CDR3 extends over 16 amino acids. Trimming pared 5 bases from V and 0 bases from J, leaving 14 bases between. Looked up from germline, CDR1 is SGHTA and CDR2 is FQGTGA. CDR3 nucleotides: TGTGCCAGCAGCCGATGGTCTGGCGGCTCCTACAATGAGCAGTTCTTC. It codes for CASSRWSGGSYNEQFF. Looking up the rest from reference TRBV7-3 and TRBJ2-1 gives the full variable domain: GAGVSQTPSNKVTEKGKYVELRCDPISGHTALYWYRQSLGQGPEFLIYFQGTGAADDSGLPNDRFFAVRPEGSVSTLKIQRTERGDSAVYLCASSRWSGGSYNEQFFGPGTRLTVL.

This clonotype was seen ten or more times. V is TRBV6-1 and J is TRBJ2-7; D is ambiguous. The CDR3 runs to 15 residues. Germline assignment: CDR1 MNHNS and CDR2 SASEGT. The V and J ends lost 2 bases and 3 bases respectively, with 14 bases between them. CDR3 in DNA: TGTGCCAGCAGTGAAACACTAAACCCCCACTACGAGCAGTACTTC. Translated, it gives CASSETLNPHYEQYF.

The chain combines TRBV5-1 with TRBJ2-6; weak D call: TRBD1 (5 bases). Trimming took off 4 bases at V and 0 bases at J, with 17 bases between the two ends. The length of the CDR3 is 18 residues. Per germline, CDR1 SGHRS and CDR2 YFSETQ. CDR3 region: CASSPRQTTLSGANVLTF. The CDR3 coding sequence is TGCGCCAGCAGCCCACGACAGACAACGCTCTCTGGGGCCAACGTCCTGACTTTC.

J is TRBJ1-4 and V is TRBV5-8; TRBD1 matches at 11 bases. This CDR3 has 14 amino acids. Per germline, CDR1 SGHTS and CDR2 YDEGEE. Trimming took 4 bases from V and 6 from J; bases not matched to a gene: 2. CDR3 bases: TGTGCCAGCAGCCCGGGACAGGGGGATGAAAAACTGTTTTTT. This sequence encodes CASSPGQGDEKLFF.

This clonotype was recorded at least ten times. This chain's CDR3 is CASSHRGRVAYNEQFF. The CDR3 region has the DNA TGTGCCAGTAGCCACAGGGGGCGGGTGGCCTACAATGAGCAGTTCTTC. The chain links TRBV19 to TRBJ2-1; 9 nucleotides align to TRBD1. Germline V lookup: CDR1 LNHDA, CDR2 SQIVND (reference sequence). This CDR3 is 16 amino acids long. V trimming: 6 bases; J trimming: 2 bases; junction bases outside the gene matches: 8.